Listed below are T cell receptor beta chains from one sample, sequenced in a study of T cell clusters in autoimmune cytopenias. TCRdb reworked the multiplex PCR reads into one entry per CDR3 protein, no DNA. This listing includes 12,000 or so distinct CDR3 sequences. Sequenced sample: peripheral blood. The receptors were sampled from a human donor with an autoimmune cytopenia or autoimmune hepatitis (not recorded which). CDR3s include the opening cysteine and the closing phenylalanine or tryptophan. Size tells how often a clone was seen (once, few, many) or the class of an expanded clone, and some rows leave it out.

j_call clone_size v_call cdr3_aa
TRBJ2-3 NA TRBV5-4 CASRPGTGGIGGAGTDTQYF
TRBJ2-2 NA TRBV6-6 CASTKRVGGELFF
TRBJ1-1 NA TRBV19 CASSGQVNTEAFF
TRBJ1-4 NA TRBV5-4 CASSSFRDRAPNEKLFF
TRBJ1-1 NA TRBV6-5 CASSYTWDRRTEAFF
TRBJ2-2 medium-sized TRBV6-5 CASSPLDAGTGELFF
TRBJ2-1 NA TRBV6-2/TRBV6-3 CASSGTGYEQFF
TRBJ1-1 NA TRBV5-4 CASSQGTANTEAFF
TRBJ2-7 NA TRBV18 CASRGGIAQYF
TRBJ2-5 NA TRBV12-3/TRBV12-4 CASSPGPGEEETQYF
TRBJ2-7 medium-sized TRBV5-6 CASSSMRDSGYEQYF
TRBJ2-7 NA TRBV6-2/TRBV6-3 CASKGMDKDEQYF
TRBJ1-5 NA TRBV19 CASSVGANQPQHF
TRBJ2-1 NA TRBV7-2 CASSLVAEYEQFF
TRBJ2-2 medium-sized TRBV6-5 CASSPSGNVGELFF
TRBJ2-2 medium-sized TRBV19 CASSVSPRTGELFF
TRBJ2-5 medium-sized TRBV30 CAWSVGSGQETQYF
TRBJ2-7 NA TRBV10-3 CAISSDNYEQYF
TRBJ2-2 NA TRBV6-2/TRBV6-3 CASSRPPGGERTGELFF
TRBJ2-1 medium-sized TRBV6-2/TRBV6-3 CASRRDGYNEQFF
TRBJ1-1 NA TRBV29-1 CSVKGSRDRGIAFF
TRBJ2-7 NA TRBV7-9 CASSRGGVYEQYF
TRBJ1-4 NA TRBV30 CAWGRTNEKLFF
TRBJ1-2 NA TRBV19 CASSIGGQRGYTF
TRBJ2-6 NA TRBV11-2 CASSSGRFHSGANVLTF
TRBJ2-1 medium-sized TRBV29-1 CSTTGGSYNEQFF
TRBJ2-1 NA TRBV6-2/TRBV6-3 CASGAPLAGGSNEQFF
TRBJ1-1 NA TRBV5-5 CASSQGVGTEAFF